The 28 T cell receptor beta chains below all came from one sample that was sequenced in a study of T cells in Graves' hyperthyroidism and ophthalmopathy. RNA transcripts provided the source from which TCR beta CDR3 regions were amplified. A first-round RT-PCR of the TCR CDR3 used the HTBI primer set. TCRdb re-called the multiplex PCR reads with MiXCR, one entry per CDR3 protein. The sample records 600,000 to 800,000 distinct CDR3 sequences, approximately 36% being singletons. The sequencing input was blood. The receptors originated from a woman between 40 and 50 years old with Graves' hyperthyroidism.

The CDR3 DNA reads TGTGCCAGCAGCTTAAATGGAGATACGCAGTATTTT. Residues: CASSLNGDTQYF. The gene calls are TRBV7-2 and TRBJ2-3; D gene unclear. V was trimmed by 2 bases and J by 5 bases, leaving 5 bases between them. Germline V lookup: CDR1 SGHTA, CDR2 FQGNSA. The CDR3 covers 12 residues. Full variable domain (rest looked up from reference TRBV7-2 and TRBJ2-3): GAGVSQSPSNKVTEKGKDVELRCDPISGHTALYWYRQSLGQGLEFLIYFQGNSAPDKSGLPSDRFSAERTGGSVSTLTIQRTQQEDSAVYLCASSLNGDTQYFGPGTRLTVL.

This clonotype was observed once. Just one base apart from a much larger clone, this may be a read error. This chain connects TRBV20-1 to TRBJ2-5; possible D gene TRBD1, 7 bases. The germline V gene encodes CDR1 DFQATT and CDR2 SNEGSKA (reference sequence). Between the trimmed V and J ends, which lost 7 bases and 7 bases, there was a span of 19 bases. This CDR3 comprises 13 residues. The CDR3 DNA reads TGCAGTGTGACCCGACAGGGAGGAGGGACCCAGTACTTC. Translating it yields CSVTRQGGGTQYF.

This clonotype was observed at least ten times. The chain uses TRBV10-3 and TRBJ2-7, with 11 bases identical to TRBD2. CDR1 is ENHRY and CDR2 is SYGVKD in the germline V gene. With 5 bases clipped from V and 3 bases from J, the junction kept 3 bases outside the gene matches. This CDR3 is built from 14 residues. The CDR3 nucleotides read TGTGCCATCAGTCAACTAGCGGGGGTCTACGAGCAGTACTTC. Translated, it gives CAISQLAGVYEQYF.

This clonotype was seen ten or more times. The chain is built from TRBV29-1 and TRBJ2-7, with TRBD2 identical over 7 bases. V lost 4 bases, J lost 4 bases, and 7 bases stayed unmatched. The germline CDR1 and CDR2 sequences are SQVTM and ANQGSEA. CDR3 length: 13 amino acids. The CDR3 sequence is CSVGASGLYEQYF. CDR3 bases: TGCAGCGTTGGGGCTAGCGGACTATACGAGCAGTACTTC.

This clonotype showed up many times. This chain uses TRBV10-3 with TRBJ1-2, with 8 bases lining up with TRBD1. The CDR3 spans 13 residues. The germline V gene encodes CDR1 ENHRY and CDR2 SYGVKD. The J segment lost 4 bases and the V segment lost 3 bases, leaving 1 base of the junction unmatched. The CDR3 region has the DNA TGTGCCATCAGTGACGGACAGGGCTATGGCTACACCTTC. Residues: CAISDGQGYGYTF.

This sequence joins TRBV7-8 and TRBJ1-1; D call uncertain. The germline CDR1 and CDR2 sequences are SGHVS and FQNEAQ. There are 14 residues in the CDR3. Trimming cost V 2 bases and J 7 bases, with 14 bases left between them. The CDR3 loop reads CASSLSGDINEAFF. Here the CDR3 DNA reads TGTGCCAGCAGCTTATCCGGAGATATCAATGAAGCTTTCTTT.

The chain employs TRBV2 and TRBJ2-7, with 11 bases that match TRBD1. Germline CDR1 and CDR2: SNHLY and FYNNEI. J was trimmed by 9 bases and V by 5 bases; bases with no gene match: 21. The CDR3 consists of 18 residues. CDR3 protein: CASSLRPPGQGGTFAQYF. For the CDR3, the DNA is TGTGCCAGCAGTTTAAGGCCTCCGGGACAGGGGGGTACCTTCGCGCAGTACTTC.

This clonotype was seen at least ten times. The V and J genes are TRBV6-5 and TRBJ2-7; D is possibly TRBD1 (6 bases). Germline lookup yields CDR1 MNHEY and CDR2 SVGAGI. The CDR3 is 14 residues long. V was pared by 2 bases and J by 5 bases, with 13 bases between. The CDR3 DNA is TGTGCCAGCAGTTACACCGGGACATTCCACGAGCAGTACTTC. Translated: CASSYTGTFHEQYF.

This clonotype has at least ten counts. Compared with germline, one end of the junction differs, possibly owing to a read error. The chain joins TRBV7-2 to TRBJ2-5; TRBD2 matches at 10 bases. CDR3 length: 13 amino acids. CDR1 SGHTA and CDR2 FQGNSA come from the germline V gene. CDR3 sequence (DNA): TGTGCCAGCAGCTTAGTGCTAGCGGGAGATCTGGACTTC. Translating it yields CASSLVLAGDLDF.

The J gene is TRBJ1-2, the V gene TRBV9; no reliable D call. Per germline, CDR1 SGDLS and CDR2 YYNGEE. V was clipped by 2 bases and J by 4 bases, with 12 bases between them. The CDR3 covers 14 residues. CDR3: CASSVGRERYGYTF. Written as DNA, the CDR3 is TGTGCCAGCAGCGTGGGTCGGGAGCGCTATGGCTACACCTTC.

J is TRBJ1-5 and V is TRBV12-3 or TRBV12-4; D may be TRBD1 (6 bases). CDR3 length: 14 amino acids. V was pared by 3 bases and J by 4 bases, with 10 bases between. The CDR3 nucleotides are TGTGCCAGCAGTTTCCCAGGGGAGAATCAGCCCCAGCATTTT. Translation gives CASSFPGENQPQHF.

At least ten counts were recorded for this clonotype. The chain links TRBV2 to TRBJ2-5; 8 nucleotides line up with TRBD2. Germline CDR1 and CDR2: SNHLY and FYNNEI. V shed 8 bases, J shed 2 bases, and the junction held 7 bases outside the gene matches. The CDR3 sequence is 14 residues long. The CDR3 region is CASLTGGGQETQYF. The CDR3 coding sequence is TGTGCCAGCTTGACCGGCGGGGGGCAAGAGACCCAGTACTTC.

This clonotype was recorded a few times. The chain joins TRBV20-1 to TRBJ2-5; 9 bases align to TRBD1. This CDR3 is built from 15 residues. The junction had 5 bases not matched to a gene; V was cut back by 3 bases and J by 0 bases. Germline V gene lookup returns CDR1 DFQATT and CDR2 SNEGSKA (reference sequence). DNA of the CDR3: TGCAGTGCTAGGACCGGGACAGGGTACCAAGAGACCCAGTACTTC. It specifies CSARTGTGYQETQYF.

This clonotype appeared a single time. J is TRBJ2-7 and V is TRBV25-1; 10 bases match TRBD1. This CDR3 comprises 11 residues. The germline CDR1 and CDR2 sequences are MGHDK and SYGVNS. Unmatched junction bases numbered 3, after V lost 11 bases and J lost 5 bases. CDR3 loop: CACGTGDEQYF. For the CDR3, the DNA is TGTGCCTGCGGGACAGGGGACGAGCAGTACTTC.

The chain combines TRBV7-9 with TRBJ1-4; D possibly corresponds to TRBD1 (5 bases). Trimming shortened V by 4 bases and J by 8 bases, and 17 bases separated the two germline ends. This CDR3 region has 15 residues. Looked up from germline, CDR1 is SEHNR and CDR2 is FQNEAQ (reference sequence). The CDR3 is CASSWLNGGGEKLFF. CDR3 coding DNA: TGTGCCAGCAGCTGGCTAAACGGGGGGGGGGAAAAACTGTTTTTT.

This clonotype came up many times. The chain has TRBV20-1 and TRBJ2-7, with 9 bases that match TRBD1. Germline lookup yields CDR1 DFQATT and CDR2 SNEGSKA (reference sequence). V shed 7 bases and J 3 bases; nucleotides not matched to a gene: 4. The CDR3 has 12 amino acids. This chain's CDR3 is CSVGDRVYEQYF. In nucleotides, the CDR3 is TGCAGTGTGGGGGACAGGGTCTACGAGCAGTACTTC.

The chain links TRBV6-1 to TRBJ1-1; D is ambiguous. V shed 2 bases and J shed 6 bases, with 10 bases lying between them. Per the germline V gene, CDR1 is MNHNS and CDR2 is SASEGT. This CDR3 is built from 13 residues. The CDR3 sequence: CASSERQAPEAFF. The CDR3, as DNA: TGTGCCAGCAGTGAACGGCAGGCACCTGAAGCTTTCTTT.

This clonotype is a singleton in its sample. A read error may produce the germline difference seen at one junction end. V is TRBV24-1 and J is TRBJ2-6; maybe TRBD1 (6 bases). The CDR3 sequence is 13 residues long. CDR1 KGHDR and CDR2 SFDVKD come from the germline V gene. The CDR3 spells CTTRQAGANVLTF. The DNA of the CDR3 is TGTACCACCAGACAGGCTGGGGCCAACGTCCTGACTTTC.

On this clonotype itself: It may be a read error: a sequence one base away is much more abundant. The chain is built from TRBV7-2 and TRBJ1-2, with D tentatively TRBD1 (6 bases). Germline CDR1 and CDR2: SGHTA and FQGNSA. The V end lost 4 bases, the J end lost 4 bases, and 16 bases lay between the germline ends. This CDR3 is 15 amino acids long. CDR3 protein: CASSSRTVGGYGYTF. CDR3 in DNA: TGTGCCAGCAGCTCCCGGACAGTCGGGGGCTATGGCTACACCTTC.

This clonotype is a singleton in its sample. The CDR3 here is CASSFRDSTIYGYTF. The CDR3, as DNA: TGTGCCAGCAGTTTCCGGGACAGCACAATCTATGGCTACACCTTC. The chain couples TRBV12-3 or TRBV12-4 to TRBJ1-2; 7 nucleotides agree with TRBD1. Losses at the gene ends were 3 bases for V and 4 bases for J; bases not matched to a gene: 8. This CDR3 has 15 residues.

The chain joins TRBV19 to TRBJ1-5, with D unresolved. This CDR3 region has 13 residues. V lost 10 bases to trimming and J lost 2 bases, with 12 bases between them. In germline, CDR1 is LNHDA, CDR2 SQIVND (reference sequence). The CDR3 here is CATSRQGNQPQHF. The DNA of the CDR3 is TGTGCCACCTCAAGGCAGGGCAATCAGCCCCAGCATTTT.

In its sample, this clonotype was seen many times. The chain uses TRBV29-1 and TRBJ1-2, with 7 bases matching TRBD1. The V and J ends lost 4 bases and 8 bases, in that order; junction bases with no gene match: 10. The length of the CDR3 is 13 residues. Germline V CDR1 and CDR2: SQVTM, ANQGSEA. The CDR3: CSVGGGDSEGYTF. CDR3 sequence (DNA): TGCAGCGTTGGGGGGGGGGACAGCGAAGGCTACACCTTC.

The CDR3 is CASSSQTYGYTF. The CDR3 bases are TGTGCCAGCAGCTCCCAAACGTATGGCTACACCTTC. The chain uses TRBV11-2 and TRBJ1-2; D not resolved. The CDR3 length is 12 residues. Germline CDR1 is SGHAT and CDR2 is FQNNGV. The V and J ends lost 4 bases and 5 bases respectively, with 8 bases between them. The full variable domain, in which reference TRBV11-2 and TRBJ1-2 provide the parts outside the CDR3, is EAGVAQSPRYKIIEKRQSVAFWCNPISGHATLYWYQQILGQGPKLLIQFQNNGVVDDSQLPKDRFSAERLKGVDSTLKIQPAKLEDSAVYLCASSSQTYGYTFGSGTRLTVV.

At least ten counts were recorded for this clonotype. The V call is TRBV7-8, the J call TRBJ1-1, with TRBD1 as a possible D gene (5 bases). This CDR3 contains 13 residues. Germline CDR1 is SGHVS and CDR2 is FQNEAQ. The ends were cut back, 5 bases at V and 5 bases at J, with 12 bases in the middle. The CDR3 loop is CASSPPGQTEAFF. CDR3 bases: TGTGCCAGCAGCCCCCCGGGGCAGACTGAAGCTTTCTTT.

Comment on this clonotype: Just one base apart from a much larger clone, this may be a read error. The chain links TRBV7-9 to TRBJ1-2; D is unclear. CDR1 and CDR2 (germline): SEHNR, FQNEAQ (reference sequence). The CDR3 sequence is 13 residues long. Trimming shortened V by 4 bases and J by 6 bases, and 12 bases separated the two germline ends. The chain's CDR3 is CASSSRSQDGYTF. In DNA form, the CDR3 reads TGTGCCAGCAGCTCACGGTCCCAGGATGGCTACACCTTC.

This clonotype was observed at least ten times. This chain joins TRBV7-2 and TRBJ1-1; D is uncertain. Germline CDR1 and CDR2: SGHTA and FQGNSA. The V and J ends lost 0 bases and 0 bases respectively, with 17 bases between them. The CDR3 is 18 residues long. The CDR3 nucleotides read TGTGCCAGCAGCTTAGCCTCGTCACCAGTAACATTGAACACTGAAGCTTTCTTT. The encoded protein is CASSLASSPVTLNTEAFF.

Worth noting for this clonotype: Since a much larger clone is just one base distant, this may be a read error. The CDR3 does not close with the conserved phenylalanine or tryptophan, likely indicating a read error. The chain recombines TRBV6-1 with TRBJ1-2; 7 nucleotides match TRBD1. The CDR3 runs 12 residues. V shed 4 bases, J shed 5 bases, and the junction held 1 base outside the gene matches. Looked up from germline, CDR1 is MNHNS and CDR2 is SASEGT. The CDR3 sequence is CASSGRGYGYTL. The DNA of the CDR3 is TGTGCCAGCAGTGGCAGGGGGTATGGCTACACCCTC.

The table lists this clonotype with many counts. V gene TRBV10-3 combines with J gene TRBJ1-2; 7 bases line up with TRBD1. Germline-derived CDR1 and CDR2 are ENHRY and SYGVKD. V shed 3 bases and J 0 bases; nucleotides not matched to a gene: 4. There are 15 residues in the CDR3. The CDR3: CAISERDSANYGYTF. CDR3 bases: TGTGCCATCAGTGAACGGGACAGCGCTAACTATGGCTACACCTTC.